The next 6 T cell receptor beta chains were all read from a single sample in a study of blood T cell repertoires in COVID-19. Libraries were prepared by immunoSEQ multiplex PCR; TCRdb keeps only in-frame clonotypes and omits some of them. The sample carries around 300,000 clones, approximately 85% recorded once. The specimen sequenced was peripheral blood. Receptor source: a human donor in a cohort sampled during active COVID-19.

The gene calls are TRBV12-3 or TRBV12-4 and TRBJ1-2, with D unresolved. Deletions cut 6 bases from V and 0 bases from J, with 8 bases between. There are 13 residues in the CDR3. The CDR3 reads CASRIDSNYGYTF. As DNA, the CDR3 is TGTGCCAGCAGGATTGACTCTAACTATGGCTACACCTTC.

The chain has TRBV11-3 and TRBJ2-3, with TRBD1 as a possible D gene (6 bases). V lost 4 bases, J lost 4 bases, and 15 bases lay in between. This CDR3 contains 15 residues. The germline gives CDR1 SGHNT, CDR2 YENEEA. Written as DNA, the CDR3 is TGTGCCAGCAGCTGGGATACAGGGTTTGCAGATACGCAGTATTTT. Protein sequence: CASSWDTGFADTQYF.

The chain has TRBV2 and TRBJ1-2; TRBD1 might be the D (6 bases). Trimming stripped 6 bases from V and 8 bases from J, with 19 bases between. The CDR3 contains 14 residues. CDR1 is SNHLY and CDR2 is FYNNEI in the germline V gene. As DNA, the CDR3 is TGTGCCAGCAGCGCCGATGGGACAACTCTCGGCTACACCTTC. Translating gives CASSADGTTLGYTF.

The chain employs TRBV18 and TRBJ1-6; the D is unclear. CDR1 is KGHSH and CDR2 is LQKENI in the germline V gene. The V end lost 2 bases, the J end lost 7 bases, and 15 bases lay between the germline ends. This CDR3 has 16 amino acids. In DNA, the CDR3 is TGTGCCAGCTCACCATGGGAGGGTTCAGGAAATTCACCCCTCCACTTT. It yields the protein CASSPWEGSGNSPLHF. The full variable domain, its missing parts supplied by reference TRBV18 and TRBJ1-6, is NAGVMQNPRHLVRRRGQEARLRCSPMKGHSHVYWYRQLPEEGLKFMVYLQKENIIDESGMPKERFSAEFPKEGPSILRIQQVVRGDSAAYFCASSPWEGSGNSPLHFGNGTRLTVT.

The chain is built from TRBV5-1 and TRBJ1-5, with D unclear. From germline, CDR1 is SGHRS and CDR2 YFSETQ. V gave up 5 bases and J gave up 0 bases, with 9 bases separating them. The CDR3 sequence is 14 residues long. The CDR3 nucleotides read TGCGCCAGCAGTCTTCCAGATAGCAATCAGCCCCAGCATTTT. Translation: CASSLPDSNQPQHF.

V gene TRBV7-6 combines with J gene TRBJ2-7; D is undetermined. CDR3 length: 11 residues. V was shortened by 5 bases and J by 3 bases, with 5 bases between the two germline ends. Germline V gives CDR1 SGHVS, CDR2 FNYEAQ. The CDR3 loop is CASSGSYEQYF. Here the CDR3 DNA reads TGTGCCAGCAGCGGCAGCTACGAGCAGTACTTC.